This T cell receptor beta chain comes out of a study of cytomegalovirus exposure and HLA in healthy donors. Study results and caveats: Some TCR beta chains (about 180 of them) were listed as cytomegalovirus-associated.

Trimming removed 6 bases from V and 2 bases from J; junction bases left unmatched: 5. The CDR3 spans 16 residues. As regards this clone: What it binds is unknown.

Profiled with immunoSEQ multiplex PCR; TCRdb holds only in-frame clones, not every one. This table holds 220,000 or so clones, 80% to 85% found once. The chain carries TRBV6-7 and TRBJ2-1; the match to TRBD1 covers 12 bases. TRBV6-7 is sorted into the ORF group, with uncertain function. The TCR was taken from a woman aged 25 to 39 in good health and CMV-seropositive. The sequenced sample consisted of PBMCs. The CDR3 bases are TGTGCCAGCAGACTCCGGGACAGGGGGCCCTACAATGAGCAGTTCTTC. Protein: CASRLRDRGPYNEQFF.